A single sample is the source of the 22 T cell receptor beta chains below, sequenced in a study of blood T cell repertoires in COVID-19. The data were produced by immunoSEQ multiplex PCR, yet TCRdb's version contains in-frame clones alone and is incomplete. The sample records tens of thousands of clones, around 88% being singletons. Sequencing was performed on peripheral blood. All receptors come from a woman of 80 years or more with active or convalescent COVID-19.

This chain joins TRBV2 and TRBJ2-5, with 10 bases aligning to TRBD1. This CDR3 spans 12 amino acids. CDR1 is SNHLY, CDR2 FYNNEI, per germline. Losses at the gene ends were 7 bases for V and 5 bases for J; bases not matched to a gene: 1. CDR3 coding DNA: TGTGCCAGCACGGGACAGGGGGAGACCCAGTACTTC. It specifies CASTGQGETQYF.

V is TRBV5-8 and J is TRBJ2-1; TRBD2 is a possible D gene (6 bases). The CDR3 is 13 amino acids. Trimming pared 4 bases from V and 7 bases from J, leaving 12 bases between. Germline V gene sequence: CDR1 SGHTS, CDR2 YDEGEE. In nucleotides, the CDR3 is TGTGCCAGCAGCGAGTCCGGGACTAATGAGCAGTTCTTC. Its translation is CASSESGTNEQFF.

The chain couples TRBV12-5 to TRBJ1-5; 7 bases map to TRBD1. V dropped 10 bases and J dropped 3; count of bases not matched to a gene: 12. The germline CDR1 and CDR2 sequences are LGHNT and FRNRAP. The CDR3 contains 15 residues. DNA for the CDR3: TGTGCTAACTCCCAACCGGGACAGAACAATCAGCCCCAGCATTTT. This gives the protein CANSQPGQNNQPQHF.

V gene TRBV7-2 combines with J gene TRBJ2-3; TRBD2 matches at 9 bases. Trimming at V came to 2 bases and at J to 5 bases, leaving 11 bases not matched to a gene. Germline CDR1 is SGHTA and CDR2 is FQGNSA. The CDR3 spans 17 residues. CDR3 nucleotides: TGTGCCAGCAGCTTAACCCCAGCCGGGACTAGCTTAGATACGCAGTATTTT. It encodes CASSLTPAGTSLDTQYF.

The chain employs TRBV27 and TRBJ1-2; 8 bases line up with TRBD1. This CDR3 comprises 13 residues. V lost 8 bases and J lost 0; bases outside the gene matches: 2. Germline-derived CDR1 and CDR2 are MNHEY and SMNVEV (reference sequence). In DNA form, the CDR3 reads TGTGCCAGCGGACAGGGCCCTAACTATGGCTACACCTTC. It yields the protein CASGQGPNYGYTF.

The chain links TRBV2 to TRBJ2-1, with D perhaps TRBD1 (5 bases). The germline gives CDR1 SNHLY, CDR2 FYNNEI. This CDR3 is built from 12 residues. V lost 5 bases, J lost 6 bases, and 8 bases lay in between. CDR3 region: CASSTDSNEQFF. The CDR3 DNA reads TGTGCCAGCAGTACAGACAGCAATGAGCAGTTCTTC.

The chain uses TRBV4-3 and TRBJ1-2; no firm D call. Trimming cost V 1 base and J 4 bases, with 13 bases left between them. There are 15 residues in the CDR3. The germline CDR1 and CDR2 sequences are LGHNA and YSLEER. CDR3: CASSQVSRGFYGYTF. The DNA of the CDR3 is TGCGCCAGCAGCCAAGTATCGCGAGGTTTCTATGGCTACACCTTC.

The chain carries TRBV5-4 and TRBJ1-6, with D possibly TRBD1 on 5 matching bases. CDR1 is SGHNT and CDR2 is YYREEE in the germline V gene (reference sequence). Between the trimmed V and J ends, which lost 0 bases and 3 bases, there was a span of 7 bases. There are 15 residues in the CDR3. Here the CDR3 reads CASSLEGVYNSPLHF. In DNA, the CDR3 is TGTGCCAGCAGCTTGGAAGGGGTCTATAATTCACCCCTCCACTTT.

The CDR3 here is CASSKARQRESEQFF. CDR3 coding DNA: TGTGCCAGCAGCAAAGCGCGACAGCGGGAGAGTGAGCAGTTCTTC. The rearrangement links TRBV21-1 to TRBJ2-1; the listed D gene, TRBD2, was not tested against the DNA. TRBV21-1 is given as a pseudogene. This CDR3 is built from 15 residues.

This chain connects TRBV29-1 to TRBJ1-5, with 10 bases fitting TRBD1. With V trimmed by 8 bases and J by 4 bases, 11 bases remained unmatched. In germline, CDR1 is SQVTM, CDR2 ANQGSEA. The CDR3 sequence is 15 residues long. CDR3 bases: TGCAGCCGCAGGCCCGGGACAGGGGAAAATCAGCCCCAGCATTTT. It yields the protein CSRRPGTGENQPQHF.

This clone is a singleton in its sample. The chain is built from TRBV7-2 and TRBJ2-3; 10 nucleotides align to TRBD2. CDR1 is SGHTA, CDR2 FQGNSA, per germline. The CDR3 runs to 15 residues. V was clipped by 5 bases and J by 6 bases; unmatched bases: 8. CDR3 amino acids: CASSRGTSDWDTQYF. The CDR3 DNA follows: TGTGCCAGCAGCAGAGGGACTAGCGACTGGGATACGCAGTATTTT.

CDR3 protein: CASSLGDFGDEQYF. The CDR3 DNA sequence: TGTGCCAGCAGCCTGGGGGACTTTGGGGACGAGCAGTACTTC. The V and J genes are TRBV9 and TRBJ2-7; a weak D match, TRBD2 (6 bases). CDR1 is SGDLS, CDR2 YYNGEE, per germline. V gave up 4 bases and J gave up 5 bases, with 16 bases separating them. The CDR3 runs 14 residues.

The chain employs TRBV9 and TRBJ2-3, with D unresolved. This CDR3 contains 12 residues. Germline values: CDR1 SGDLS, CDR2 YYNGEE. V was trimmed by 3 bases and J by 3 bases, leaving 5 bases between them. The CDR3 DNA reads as TGTGCCAGCAGCGCAGTTACAGATACGCAGTATTTT. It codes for CASSAVTDTQYF.

CDR3 bases: TGTGCCAGTAGTTCCCCCAGGGGAGATTTGAGCATTCAGTACTTC. It encodes CASSSPRGDLSIQYF. V is TRBV19 and J is TRBJ2-4, with a tentative D call TRBD1 (6 bases). CDR1 and CDR2 from the germline V gene are LNHDA and SQIVND (reference sequence). The V end lost 5 bases, the J end lost 9 bases, and 20 bases lay between the germline ends. CDR3 length equals 15 residues.

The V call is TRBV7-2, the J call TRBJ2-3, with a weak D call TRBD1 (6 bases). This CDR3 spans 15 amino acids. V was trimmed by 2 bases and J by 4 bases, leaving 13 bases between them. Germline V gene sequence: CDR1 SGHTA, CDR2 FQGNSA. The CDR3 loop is CASSLYRVGADTQYF. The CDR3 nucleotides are TGTGCCAGCAGCTTATACAGGGTGGGGGCAGATACGCAGTATTTT.

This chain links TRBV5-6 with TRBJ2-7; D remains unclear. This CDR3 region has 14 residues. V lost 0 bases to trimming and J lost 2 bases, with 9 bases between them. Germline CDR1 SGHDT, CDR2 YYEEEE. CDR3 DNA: TGTGCCAGCAGCTTGGAGCTAGTGCCCTACGAGCAGTACTTC. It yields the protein CASSLELVPYEQYF. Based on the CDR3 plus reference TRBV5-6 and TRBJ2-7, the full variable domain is DAGVTQSPTHLIKTRGQQVTLRCSPKSGHDTVSWYQQALGQGPQFIFQYYEEEERQRGNFPDRFSGHQFPNYSSELNVNALLLGDSALYLCASSLELVPYEQYFGPGTRLTVT.

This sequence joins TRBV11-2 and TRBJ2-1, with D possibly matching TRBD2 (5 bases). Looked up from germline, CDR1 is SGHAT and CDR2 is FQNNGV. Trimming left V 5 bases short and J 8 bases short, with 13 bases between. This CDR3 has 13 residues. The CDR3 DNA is TGTGCCAGCAGCGAAGATGGACTCGATGAGCAGTTCTTC. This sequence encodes CASSEDGLDEQFF. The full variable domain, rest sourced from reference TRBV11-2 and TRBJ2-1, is EAGVAQSPRYKIIEKRQSVAFWCNPISGHATLYWYQQILGQGPKLLIQFQNNGVVDDSQLPKDRFSAERLKGVDSTLKIQPAKLEDSAVYLCASSEDGLDEQFFGPGTRLTVL.

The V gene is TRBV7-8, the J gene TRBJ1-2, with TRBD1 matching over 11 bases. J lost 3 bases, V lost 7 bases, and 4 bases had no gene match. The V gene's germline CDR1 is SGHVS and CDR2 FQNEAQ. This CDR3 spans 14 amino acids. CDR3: CASTSGQGDYGYTF. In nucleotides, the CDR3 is TGTGCCAGCACCTCGGGACAGGGGGACTATGGCTACACCTTC.

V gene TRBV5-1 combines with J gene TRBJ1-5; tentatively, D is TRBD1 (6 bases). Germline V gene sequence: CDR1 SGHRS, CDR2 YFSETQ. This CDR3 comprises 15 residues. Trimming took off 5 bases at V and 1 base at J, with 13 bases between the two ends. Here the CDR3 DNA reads TGCGCCAGCAGACCGGACAGAAACAGCAATCAGCCCCAGCATTTT. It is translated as CASRPDRNSNQPQHF.

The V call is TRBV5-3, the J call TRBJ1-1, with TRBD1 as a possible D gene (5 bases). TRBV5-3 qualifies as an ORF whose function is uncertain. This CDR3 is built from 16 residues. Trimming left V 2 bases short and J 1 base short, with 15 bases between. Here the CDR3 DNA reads TGTGCCAGAAGCTTAATACCGGGGACTAAGAACACTGAAGCTTTCTTT. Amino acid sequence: CARSLIPGTKNTEAFF.

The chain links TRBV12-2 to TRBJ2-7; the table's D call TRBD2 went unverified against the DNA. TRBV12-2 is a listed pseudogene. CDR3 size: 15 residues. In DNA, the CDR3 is TGTGCAAGTCGCTATGCGGGTAGGGTGGAACTGGAGCAGTACTTC. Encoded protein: CASRYAGRVELEQYF.

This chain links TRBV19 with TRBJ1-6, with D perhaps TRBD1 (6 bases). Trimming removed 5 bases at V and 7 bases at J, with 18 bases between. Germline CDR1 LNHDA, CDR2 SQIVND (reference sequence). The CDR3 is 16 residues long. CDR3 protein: CASSVPTGRENSPLHF. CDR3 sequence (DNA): TGTGCCAGTAGTGTGCCAACAGGGAGGGAAAATTCACCCCTCCACTTT.